This paragraph covers one T cell receptor (beta chain) sequence. The antigen is unknown. This sample is drawn from a study of shared clonotypes between healthy human individuals. General study findings and limits: Read depth was anticipated to influence clonotype sharing among donors. Larger estimated richness was generally seen in naive subsets than in memory subsets. Naive CD4 clonotype sharing across a few donors was approximately 5%. Generation probabilities were higher for clonotypes shared across all four sorted-subset donors than for unshared ones.

The protocol was immunoSEQ multiplex PCR, while the TCRdb copy is restricted to in-frame clones and leaves out a portion. The sample carries approximately 1.4 million clones, nearly 99% recorded once. The sample taken for sequencing was naive CD4+ T cells sorted from blood. Sample subset: CD45RA+ positively selected. The TCR sequence derives from a man aged 25-45 years in good health.

The CDR3 loop reads CASSQDRQPRGIREQYF. For the CDR3, the DNA is TGTGCCAGCAGCCAAGATCGACAGCCAAGAGGCATACGCGAGCAGTACTTC. The V and J genes are TRBV14 and TRBJ2-7, with D tentatively TRBD1 (5 bases). CDR1 is SGHDN and CDR2 is FVKESK in the germline V gene. Trimming removed 0 bases from V and 6 bases from J, with 21 bases in between. The CDR3 has 17 amino acids. Drawing the rest from reference TRBV14 and TRBJ2-7, the complete variable domain is EAGVTQFPSHSVIEKGQTVTLRCDPISGHDNLYWYRRVMGKEIKFLLHFVKESKQDESGMPNNRFLAERTGGTYSTLKVQPAELEDSGVYFCASSQDRQPRGIREQYFGPGTRLTVT.